These T cell receptor beta chains were read from a single sample in a study of PD-L1 blockade in urothelial cancer. Generated by immunoSEQ multiplex PCR, the TCRdb table keeps only in-frame clones and is missing some. The sample yields some 56,000 clones, roughly 85% seen once. The sequenced sample was PBMCs, obtained around atezolizumab (anti-PD-L1) treatment. Source of these receptors: a man in his 70s with urothelial cancer. The conserved cysteine and the conserved F or W are not part of the CDR3 here. Each record gives: V gene, D gene, J gene, CDR3 protein. D genes are given only for firm matches.

>TRBV7-8|TRBD2|TRBJ2-1
ASSSPSGSKAEQF
>TRBV29-1|TRBD1|TRBJ1-1
SVDWWTGAGTEAF
>TRBV11-3|.|TRBJ2-3
ASSLGARCAY
>TRBV5-1|TRBD2|TRBJ2-1
ASRATSGTYNEQF
>TRBV7-9|.|TRBJ2-5
ASSLERQETQY
>TRBV15|.|TRBJ2-6
ATSRVTGAGANVLT
>TRBV5-1|.|TRBJ2-1
ASSLTGSSYNEQF
>TRBV10-3|.|TRBJ1-2
AISSSGGGYT
>TRBV4-1|.|TRBJ2-3
ASSQGLQPSAGDTQY
>TRBV10-3|.|TRBJ2-1
AISESGSVNSYNEQF
>TRBV18|TRBD2|TRBJ2-1
ASSGAGGGLVYNEQF
>TRBV5-1|.|TRBJ2-3
ASSTRGLLPADTQY
>TRBV27|.|TRBJ2-6
ASSLIWGVGANVLT
>TRBV5-4|TRBD1|TRBJ2-5
ATYNRDREQETQY
>TRBV7-3|.|TRBJ2-5
ASSLGVGGTQY
>TRBV4-1|TRBD2|TRBJ2-7
AGSQGTSGTYEQY
>TRBV28|.|TRBJ2-5
ASTNNGAGRQETQY
>TRBV27|.|TRBJ1-5
ASSFQDSNQPQH
>TRBV15|TRBD2|TRBJ2-7
ATSRDPGLAGVEQY
>TRBV19|TRBD1|TRBJ2-5
ASSIDPPQTGRETQY
>TRBV19|.|TRBJ2-1
ASSQGFHEQF
>TRBV25-1|.|TRBJ2-5
ASSESTGGLEETQY
>TRBV5-1|.|TRBJ1-1
ASSLGQANTEAF
>TRBV9|TRBD2|TRBJ2-3
ASSVSGRSTDTQY
>TRBV2|.|TRBJ1-5
ASSLGQYNQPQH
>TRBV5-6|.|TRBJ2-2
ASSPLERAGTGELF
>TRBV9|TRBD1|TRBJ2-1
ASSPWTGAVYNEQF
>TRBV7-6|TRBD2|TRBJ2-1
ASSFVAGGGNEQF
>TRBV5-1|TRBD2|TRBJ2-1
ASSVAGAAVNEQF
>TRBV19|.|TRBJ1-1
ASIRAQGSGTEAF
>TRBV29-1|.|TRBJ2-1
SGSLENVNEQF
>TRBV19|.|TRBJ2-1
ASSNPFPGESYNEQF
>TRBV5-1|.|TRBJ1-3
ASSLGQASSGNTIY
>TRBV9|TRBD2|TRBJ2-2
ASSGSSGLGTGELF
>TRBV5-1|.|TRBJ2-3
ASSKDRPRVTQY
>TRBV27|.|TRBJ1-2
ASSPFWAANYGYT
>TRBV14|TRBD1|TRBJ2-2
ASSQAGRGRVSTGELF
>TRBV5-6|TRBD1|TRBJ2-7
ASSGGVDRGRVGTHEQY
>TRBV19|.|TRBJ1-2
ASTIDSPGYT
>TRBV7-9|.|TRBJ1-2
ASSFETGPIGYT
>TRBV5-4|.|TRBJ2-1
ARAAGGIRNEQF
>TRBV28|TRBD1|TRBJ2-5
ASSSPGQGNETQY
>TRBV29-1|.|TRBJ2-5
SVDEAGSETQY
>TRBV12-5|TRBD1|TRBJ2-4
ASGLYPGQLAKNIQY
>TRBV29-1|.|TRBJ1-1
SVEGTSYTEAF
>TRBV7-9|TRBD2|TRBJ2-5
ASSLGAGHQETQY
>TRBV6-1|.|TRBJ2-6
ASSERGGANVLT
>TRBV6-5|.|TRBJ2-2
ASRVAGTGELF
>TRBV7-9|TRBD1|TRBJ1-2
ASSQDRGLNYGYT
>TRBV30|.|TRBJ1-1
AWGGDTEAF
>TRBV5-1|.|TRBJ1-1
ASSMGNMNTEAF
>TRBV9|.|TRBJ1-4
ASSVDSTNEKLF